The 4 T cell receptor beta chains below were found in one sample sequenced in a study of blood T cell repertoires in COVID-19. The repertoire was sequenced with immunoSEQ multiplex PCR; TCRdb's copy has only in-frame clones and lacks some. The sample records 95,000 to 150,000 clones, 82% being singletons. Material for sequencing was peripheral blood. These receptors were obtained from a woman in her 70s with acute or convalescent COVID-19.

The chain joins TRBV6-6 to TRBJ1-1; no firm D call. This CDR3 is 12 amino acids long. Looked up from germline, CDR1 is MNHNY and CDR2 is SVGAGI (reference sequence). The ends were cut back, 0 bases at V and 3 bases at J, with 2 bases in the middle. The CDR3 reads CASSYSYTEAFF. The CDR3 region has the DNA TGTGCCAGCAGTTACTCCTACACTGAAGCTTTCTTT.

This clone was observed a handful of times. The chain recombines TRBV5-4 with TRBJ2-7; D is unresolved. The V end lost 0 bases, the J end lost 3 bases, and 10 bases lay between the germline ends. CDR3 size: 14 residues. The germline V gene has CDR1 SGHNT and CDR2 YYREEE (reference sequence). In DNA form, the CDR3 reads TGTGCCAGCAGCTTGGGTGGTCATAGCTACGAGCAGTACGTC. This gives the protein CASSLGGHSYEQYV.

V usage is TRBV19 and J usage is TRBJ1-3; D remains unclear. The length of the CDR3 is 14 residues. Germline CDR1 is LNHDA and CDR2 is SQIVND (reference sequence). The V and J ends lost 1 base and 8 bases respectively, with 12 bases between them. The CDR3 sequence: CASSIGASVYTIYF. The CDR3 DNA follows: TGTGCCAGTAGTATAGGAGCCTCGGTCTACACCATATATTTT.

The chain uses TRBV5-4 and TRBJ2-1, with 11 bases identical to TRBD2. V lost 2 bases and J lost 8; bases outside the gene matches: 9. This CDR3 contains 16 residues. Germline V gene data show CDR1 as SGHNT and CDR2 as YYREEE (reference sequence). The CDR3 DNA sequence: TGTGCCAGCAGCTTAACCAATAGCGGGGGGGCTGATGAGCAGTTCTTC. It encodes CASSLTNSGGADEQFF.